The T cell receptor (beta chain) described here comes from a study of T cells in Graves' hyperthyroidism and ophthalmopathy. Overall study findings and caveats: Ophthalmopathy was distinguished from stable hyperthyroidism by 13 V-J signatures. Ophthalmopathy prediction by the model preceded onset by a median 6.5 months.

A remark on this clonotype: The antigen is unknown.

It was RNA transcripts that yielded the amplified TCR beta CDR3 regions. When the TCR CDR3 underwent first-round RT-PCR, the HTBI primer set was used. MiXCR was run by TCRdb on the multiplex PCR reads, yielding one entry per CDR3 protein. The table has about 640,000 distinct CDR3 sequences, around 20% seen once. Ophthalmopathy patients had moderate-to-severe active disease, CAS ≥3, NOSPECS ≥4, and disease duration under 3 months. Each diagnosis was grounded in clinical symptoms, serum thyroxine and TRAb, thyroid ultrasound, and orbital computed tomography. J gave up 7 bases and V 0 bases, and 6 bases lay outside the gene matches. There are 14 residues in the CDR3. CDR1 is SGDLS and CDR2 is YYNGEE in the germline V gene.

Material for sequencing was blood. This receptor was obtained from a young man with Graves' ophthalmopathy. The chain is built from TRBV9 and TRBJ2-7; TRBD1 agrees at 8 bases. CDR3 nucleotide sequence: TGTGCCAGCAGCGTAGGGCAGGGGGCTTGGGAGCAGTACTTC. This codes for CASSVGQGAWEQYF.